This T cell receptor beta chain was profiled in a study of blood T cell repertoires in COVID-19. The CDR3 has 14 residues. Trimming took 0 bases from V and 4 from J, leaving 10 bases between them. The germline V gene has CDR1 SGDLS and CDR2 YYNGEE. This clone was seen more than once but under ten times. The protocol was immunoSEQ multiplex PCR, while the TCRdb copy is restricted to in-frame clones and leaves out a portion. The sample has 250,000 or so clones, less than 90% seen once. The sequenced sample consisted of peripheral blood. The chain uses TRBV9 and TRBJ1-1; TRBD1 is a possible D gene (5 bases). The TCR originated in a man aged 60 to 69 with acute or convalescent COVID-19. The DNA for the CDR3 is TGTGCCAGCAGCGTAGGGATAAGGGGCACTGAAGCTTTCTTT. This encodes CASSVGIRGTEAFF.